This T cell receptor (beta chain) was captured by sequencing in a study of monozygotic twins with inflammatory bowel disease. Overall study findings and caveats: Reduced clonotype sharing with other individuals was observed in IBD patients relative to healthy twins, especially with disease activity.

Regarding this clonotype: The antigen remains unidentified.

The team made cDNA by running eight separate reactions for each sample. TCRdb derives one entry per CDR3 protein from the 5' RACE reads, leaving out DNA. The listing records over 200,000 distinct CDR3 sequences. The CDR3 loop spans 17 amino acids. Germline CDR1 and CDR2: MGHRA and YSYEKL. Sequenced sample: blood. The origin of this receptor is a human donor with ulcerative colitis or Crohn's disease, or a healthy co-twin of an affected twin (not recorded which). V gene TRBV4-1 combines with J gene TRBJ2-3; there is no DNA to check the TCRdb D call of TRBD2. The CDR3 reads CASSQGNGGPGTDTQYF.